The next 24 T cell receptor beta chains were all read from a single sample in a study of shared clonotypes between healthy human individuals. The data were produced by immunoSEQ multiplex PCR, yet TCRdb's version contains in-frame clones alone and is incomplete. Of hundreds of thousands of clones listed, about 96% are singletons. Source material: naive CD4+ T cells sorted from blood. As for subset: CD45RA+ positively selected. All receptors derive from a woman aged 30 to 39 in good health.

The CDR3, as DNA: TGTGCCAGTAGTATAGACACCGGGACAGGGGGCAACAATGAGCAGTTCTTC. This gives the protein CASSIDTGTGGNNEQFF. This chain connects TRBV19 to TRBJ2-1; 12 bases map to TRBD1. The CDR3 spans 17 residues. CDR1 is LNHDA, CDR2 SQIVND, per germline (reference sequence). With 0 bases clipped from V and 5 bases from J, the junction kept 5 bases outside the gene matches.

CDR3 amino acids: CASSLQDRVAGEQFF. The DNA for the CDR3 is TGTGCCAGCAGCTTACAAGACAGGGTTGCGGGTGAGCAGTTCTTC. The rearrangement joins TRBV7-2 to TRBJ2-1; TRBD1 agrees at 7 bases. Germline V gene data show CDR1 as SGHTA and CDR2 as FQGNSA. The CDR3 length is 15 residues. V shed 2 bases and J 9 bases; nucleotides not matched to a gene: 10.

The gene calls are TRBV7-3 and TRBJ1-1; D is ambiguous. The CDR3 extends over 15 amino acids. Germline V CDR1 and CDR2: SGHTA, FQGTGA. Trimming took 1 base from V and 1 from J, leaving 10 bases between them. The CDR3 reads CASSLNGKTNTEAFF. CDR3 sequence (DNA): TGTGCCAGCAGCTTAAATGGCAAGACGAACACTGAAGCTTTCTTT.

This chain joins TRBV5-1 and TRBJ2-2; weak D call: TRBD1 (5 bases). Germline loops: CDR1 SGHRS, CDR2 YFSETQ. V was pared by 4 bases and J by 4 bases, with 17 bases between. This CDR3 contains 16 residues. The CDR3 spells CASSLGGRARTGELFF. In DNA, the CDR3 is TGCGCCAGCAGCCTGGGCGGCAGGGCCCGCACCGGGGAGCTGTTTTTT.

The chain carries TRBV27 and TRBJ2-1, with 7 bases identical to TRBD2. Germline trimming cut 6 bases from V and 5 bases from J; bases unmatched to any gene: 10. Germline-derived CDR1 and CDR2 are MNHEY and SMNVEV (reference sequence). This CDR3 region has 15 residues. This CDR3 is CASSPGASGNNEQFF. As DNA, the CDR3 is TGTGCCAGCAGCCCAGGTGCTAGCGGAAACAATGAGCAGTTCTTC.

The chain couples TRBV11-1 to TRBJ2-1, with 9 bases aligning to TRBD1. Germline CDR1 is SGHAT and CDR2 is FQDESV (reference sequence). The CDR3 sequence is 15 residues long. Losses at the gene ends were 5 bases for V and 6 bases for J; bases not matched to a gene: 8. CDR3 nucleotide sequence: TGTGCCAGCAGCCGGGACAGGGTCCCTTTCAATGAGCAGTTCTTC. Translating gives CASSRDRVPFNEQFF.

The chain carries TRBV11-2 and TRBJ2-7; 8 positions match TRBD2. Germline CDR1 and CDR2: SGHAT and FQNNGV. The CDR3 runs 13 residues. The J segment lost 7 bases and the V segment lost 6 bases, leaving 8 bases of the junction unmatched. This CDR3 reads CASRQRESREQYF. The CDR3 nucleotides are TGTGCCAGCAGGCAGCGGGAGAGTCGTGAGCAGTACTTC.

The chain combines TRBV7-8 with TRBJ2-5, with D perhaps matching TRBD2 (6 bases). In germline, CDR1 is SGHVS, CDR2 FQNEAQ. The V end was cut by 3 bases, the J end by 1 base, with 21 bases between. This CDR3 contains 18 residues. The CDR3 sequence: CASSFRSSAGGGQETQYF. The CDR3 DNA reads as TGTGCCAGCAGCTTTAGGTCATCGGCTGGGGGAGGCCAAGAGACCCAGTACTTC.

This sequence joins TRBV11-3 and TRBJ2-3, with 14 bases identical to TRBD2. The CDR3 contains 15 residues. Losses at the gene ends were 5 bases for V and 6 bases for J; bases not matched to a gene: 4. CDR1 SGHNT and CDR2 YENEEA come from the germline V gene. This CDR3 is CASSLTSGRADTQYF. The CDR3 nucleotides are TGTGCCAGCAGCCTGACTAGCGGGAGGGCCGATACGCAGTATTTT.

The rearrangement uses TRBV6-4 and TRBJ1-2; 8 bases line up with TRBD1. Germline CDR1 is MRHNA and CDR2 is SNTAGT. Trimming cost V 6 bases and J 8 bases; bases outside gene matches: 8. This CDR3 contains 13 residues. The CDR3 is CASRGQGGSGYTF. Here the CDR3 DNA reads TGTGCCAGCAGAGGACAGGGAGGCTCGGGCTACACCTTC.

The rearrangement joins TRBV11-2 to TRBJ2-1, with no clear D. CDR3 length equals 15 residues. The V end lost 6 bases, the J end lost 1 base, and 13 bases lay between the germline ends. CDR1 is SGHAT, CDR2 FQNNGV, per germline. CDR3 coding DNA: TGTGCCAGCAGATCGTCCGGTCCTTCCTACAATGAGCAGTTCTTC. Translated: CASRSSGPSYNEQFF. Based on the CDR3 plus reference TRBV11-2 and TRBJ2-1, the full variable domain is EAGVAQSPRYKIIEKRQSVAFWCNPISGHATLYWYQQILGQGPKLLIQFQNNGVVDDSQLPKDRFSAERLKGVDSTLKIQPAKLEDSAVYLCASRSSGPSYNEQFFGPGTRLTVL.

This sequence joins TRBV27 and TRBJ1-2, with D perhaps TRBD1 (6 bases). V gave up 4 bases and J gave up 4 bases, with 13 bases separating them. Germline CDR1 reads MNHEY; CDR2 reads SMNVEV (reference sequence). The CDR3 sequence is 14 residues long. The CDR3 nucleotides read TGTGCCAGCAGTTCTCGAGGACAGCCCTATGGCTACACCTTC. Translation: CASSSRGQPYGYTF.

This chain uses TRBV6-6 with TRBJ2-1; D is perhaps TRBD1 (5 bases). The CDR3 loop spans 14 amino acids. Germline V CDR1 and CDR2: MNHNY, SVGAGI (reference sequence). The germline V and J ends were trimmed by 7 bases and 6 bases, with 16 bases remaining between them. The CDR3 DNA is TGTGCCAGCACTCCCGGGCCAAGGGGCAATGAGCAGTTCTTC. It translates to CASTPGPRGNEQFF.

This rearrangement joins TRBV7-2 to TRBJ1-5; a possible D gene is TRBD1 (6 bases). The CDR3 loop spans 15 amino acids. V dropped 1 base and J dropped 6 bases, with 13 bases sitting between them. Germline V gives CDR1 SGHTA, CDR2 FQGNSA. The DNA of the CDR3 is TGTGCCAGCAGCTTAGGCCGGGGGCCCCCTCAGCCCCAGCATTTT. Its translation: CASSLGRGPPQPQHF.

The rearrangement links TRBV25-1 to TRBJ1-1; TRBD1 matches at 7 bases. This CDR3 has 13 amino acids. Trimming at V came to 7 bases and at J to 1 base, leaving 3 bases not matched to a gene. Germline V gene lookup returns CDR1 MGHDK and CDR2 SYGVNS. The CDR3 DNA follows: TGTGCCAGCACCCGACAGGGGAACACTGAAGCTTTCTTT. Protein: CASTRQGNTEAFF.

This chain uses TRBV27 with TRBJ2-3, with unresolved D. The germline V gene has CDR1 MNHEY and CDR2 SMNVEV (reference sequence). The CDR3 has 14 residues. The V end was cut by 5 bases, the J end by 2 bases, with 11 bases between. CDR3 region: CASSTHMPTDTQYF. CDR3 bases: TGTGCCAGCAGTACCCACATGCCCACAGATACGCAGTATTTT.

This clone has just one count. The rearrangement uses TRBV11-2 and TRBJ2-2; D is undetermined. Germline V gene data show CDR1 as SGHAT and CDR2 as FQNNGV. V lost 5 bases, J lost 1 base, and 8 bases lay in between. This CDR3 is built from 14 residues. This chain's CDR3 is CASSQLMNTGELFF. The DNA of the CDR3 is TGTGCCAGCAGCCAGCTTATGAACACCGGGGAGCTGTTTTTT.

This clone was seen only once. V usage is TRBV28 and J usage is TRBJ1-5, with D unresolved. V gave up 1 base and J gave up 6 bases, with 10 bases separating them. In germline, CDR1 is MDHEN, CDR2 SYDVKM. This CDR3 is built from 14 residues. The CDR3 protein is CASSLSGLGQPQHF. The CDR3 DNA sequence: TGTGCCAGCAGTTTATCAGGTCTCGGTCAGCCCCAGCATTTT.

The V gene is TRBV11-3, the J gene TRBJ2-1, with 7 bases fitting TRBD2. V lost 1 base and J lost 2; bases outside the gene matches: 2. This CDR3 has 15 residues. Germline CDR1 is SGHNT and CDR2 is YENEEA. Written as DNA, the CDR3 is TGTGCCAGCAGCTTAGCGCTAGCGGCCTACAATGAGCAGTTCTTC. Translating it yields CASSLALAAYNEQFF. Together with reference TRBV11-3 and TRBJ2-1, the CDR3 gives the full variable domain: EAGVVQSPRYKIIEKKQPVAFWCNPISGHNTLYWYLQNLGQGPELLIRYENEEAVDDSQLPKDRFSAERLKGVDSTLKIQPAELGDSAVYLCASSLALAAYNEQFFGPGTRLTVL.

The chain links TRBV5-6 to TRBJ2-5; 12 positions agree with TRBD1. This CDR3 has 16 amino acids. CDR1 is SGHDT and CDR2 is YYEEEE in the germline V gene. The V segment lost 4 bases and the J segment 5 bases; nucleotides outside the gene matches: 9. The CDR3 region has the DNA TGTGCCAGCAGCGAACTTGGGACAGGGGGCATGGAGACCCAGTACTTC. Protein product: CASSELGTGGMETQYF.

This chain links TRBV25-1 with TRBJ2-1, with D hard to call. Germline-derived CDR1 and CDR2 are MGHDK and SYGVNS. Trimming shortened V by 1 base and J by 6 bases, and 10 bases separated the two germline ends. The CDR3 runs to 14 residues. The CDR3: CASSELIVANEQFF. CDR3 nucleotide sequence: TGTGCCAGCAGTGAATTAATAGTGGCCAATGAGCAGTTCTTC.

The chain employs TRBV28 and TRBJ2-7, with D uncertain. The germline V gene has CDR1 MDHEN and CDR2 SYDVKM. The CDR3 is made up of 14 amino acids. V lost 5 bases to trimming and J lost 0 bases, with 11 bases between them. CDR3 coding DNA: TGTGCCAGCAGTGTCGACTGGGACTCCTACGAGCAGTACTTC. This sequence encodes CASSVDWDSYEQYF.

The chain combines TRBV9 with TRBJ2-1; TRBD2 is a possible D gene (6 bases). The CDR3 is 15 amino acids. V lost 0 bases to trimming and J lost 3 bases, with 10 bases between them. Germline values: CDR1 SGDLS, CDR2 YYNGEE. CDR3: CASSVAGSGYNEQFF. The CDR3 DNA reads TGTGCCAGCAGCGTAGCCGGGAGTGGCTACAATGAGCAGTTCTTC.

The rearrangement uses TRBV18 and TRBJ1-1, with D possibly TRBD1 on 5 matching bases. Trimming took 1 base from V and 4 from J, leaving 7 bases between them. The germline V gene has CDR1 KGHSH and CDR2 LQKENI. The CDR3 runs to 13 residues. CDR3 in DNA: TGTGCCAGCTCACCACGGGACGGCACTGAAGCTTTCTTT. It specifies CASSPRDGTEAFF.